This TCR beta chain was identified in a study of blood T cell repertoires in COVID-19. As for the study in general: The United States, Italy and Spain provided the acute and convalescent COVID-19 samples.

Recruits, aged 18 to 89 years, lived in under 25 US areas. Original processing methods: Estimation of nucleated cell counts was performed using reference gene primer amplification. Measured with immunoSEQ multiplex PCR; TCRdb has only the in-frame clones, and not every one. V, J and clone size are those of that table, while D and trimming were read from the DNA. Of 150,000 to 200,000 clones in the sample, approximately 83% were seen once. The CDR3 has 17 amino acids. The trim removed 3 bases at V and 1 base at J, leaving 7 bases unmatched. The germline V gene has CDR1 SGHRS and CDR2 YFSETQ. This chain uses TRBV5-1 with TRBJ2-5, with 12 bases matching TRBD2. This sequence originates from a woman aged 55 to 70 who had recovered from COVID-19. The material sequenced was PBMCs or T cells enriched from blood (not recorded which). DNA of the CDR3: TGCGCCAGCAGCTGGTCCTTGGGACTAGCGGGCCAAGAGACCCAGTACTTC. This translates into CASSWSLGLAGQETQYF.